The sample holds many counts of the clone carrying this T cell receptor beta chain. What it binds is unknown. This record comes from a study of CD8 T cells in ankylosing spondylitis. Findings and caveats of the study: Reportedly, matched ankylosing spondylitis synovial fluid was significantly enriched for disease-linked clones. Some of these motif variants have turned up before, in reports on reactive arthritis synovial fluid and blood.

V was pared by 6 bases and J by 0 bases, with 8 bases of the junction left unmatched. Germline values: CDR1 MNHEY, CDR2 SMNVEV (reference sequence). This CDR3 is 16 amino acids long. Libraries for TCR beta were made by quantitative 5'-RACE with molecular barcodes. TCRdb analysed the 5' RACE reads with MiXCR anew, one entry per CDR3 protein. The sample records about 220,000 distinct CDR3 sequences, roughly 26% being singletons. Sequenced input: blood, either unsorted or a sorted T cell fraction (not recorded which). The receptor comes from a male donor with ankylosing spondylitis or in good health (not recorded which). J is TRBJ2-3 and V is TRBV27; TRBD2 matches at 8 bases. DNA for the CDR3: TGTGCCAGCAGCCCGAACAGCGGGAGAAGCACAGATACGCAGTATTTT. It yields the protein CASSPNSGRSTDTQYF.